This TCR beta chain originates from a study of memory CD4+ T cells and cytomegalovirus serostatus. TCRdb's copy holds only in-frame clones and misses some; the assay was immunoSEQ multiplex PCR. Of about 100,000 clones listed, about four fifths were seen once; the top ten hold roughly 4%. A word on this clone: What it binds is not known.

Trimming stripped 5 bases from V and 2 bases from J, with 13 bases between. Germline V gene lookup returns CDR1 SEHNR and CDR2 FQNEAQ (reference sequence). The CDR3 has 15 amino acids. The sort gate was single viable CD3+CD4+CD8-CD45RO+ cells for memory CD4+ T cells. Regarding the study as a whole: A US-trained random forest predicted CMV serostatus with median AUC around 0.91.

The sample taken for sequencing was memory CD4+ T cells from blood. This chain uses TRBV7-9 with TRBJ1-3; a weak D match, TRBD1 (5 bases). The clonotype was recovered from an adult in good health and CMV-seropositive. The CDR3 nucleotides are TGTGCCAGCAGCCGGGACCTGGACGCTGGAAACACCATATATTTT. Protein: CASSRDLDAGNTIYF.